The 2 T cell receptor beta chains reported below all come from one sample, sequenced in a study of blood T cell repertoires in COVID-19. The repertoire was sequenced with immunoSEQ multiplex PCR; TCRdb's copy has only in-frame clones and lacks some. Among fewer than 40,000 clones, 80% to 90% were seen once, and the ten largest hold about 4.9%. Sequencing used peripheral blood. Receptors originate from a woman aged 70-85 years with active COVID-19.

This rearrangement joins TRBV10-2 to TRBJ2-3, with 7 bases that match TRBD2. Unmatched junction bases numbered 5, after V lost 6 bases and J lost 2 bases. Germline CDR1 and CDR2: WSHSY and SAAADI. The length of the CDR3 is 14 residues. The CDR3 region is CASRKWDYTDTQYF. For the CDR3, the DNA is TGCGCCAGCAGAAAATGGGACTACACAGATACGCAGTATTTT.

The gene calls are TRBV5-1 and TRBJ2-7; 7 bases align to TRBD2. CDR3 size: 18 residues. The germline V gene has CDR1 SGHRS and CDR2 YFSETQ. V lost 3 bases, J lost 1 base, and 16 bases stayed unmatched. The CDR3 spells CASSYDTDRTSSSYEQYF. The CDR3, as DNA: TGCGCCAGCAGCTATGACACGGATCGGACTAGTTCGTCCTACGAGCAGTACTTC.